A selection of T cell receptor beta chains follows, all from one sample in a study of technical replicates of blood from four donors. The repertoire was sequenced with immunoSEQ multiplex PCR; TCRdb's copy has only in-frame clones and lacks some. Of around 77,000 clones listed, 80% to 95% are singletons. Sequencing was performed on T cells isolated from PBMCs. The source of these receptors is a human donor in good health. CDR3s include the opening cysteine and the closing phenylalanine or tryptophan. D genes are given only for firm matches.

D gene,V gene,J gene,CDR3 DNA,CDR3 protein
TRBD1,TRBV7-6,TRBJ2-4,TGTGCCAGCAGCTTAGGGGACAGGGAAGGCATTCAGTACTTC,CASSLGDREGIQYF
TRBD2,TRBV28,TRBJ2-7,TGTGCCAGCAGACTCACTAGCGCCGAGCAGTACTTC,CASRLTSAEQYF
TRBD2,TRBV7-6,TRBJ2-7,TGTGCCAGCAGCCCTATAGCGGGATTCTCCTACGAGCAGTACTTC,CASSPIAGFSYEQYF
-,TRBV9,TRBJ2-7,TGTGCCAGCAGCCCCACGGGCTACGAGCAGTACTTC,CASSPTGYEQYF
-,TRBV9,TRBJ2-5,TGTGCCAGCAGCGTACGGGACAACCAAGAGACCCAGTACTTC,CASSVRDNQETQYF
-,TRBV16,TRBJ1-1,TGTGCCAGCAGCCCGAGACCAGGGGACACTGAAGCTTTCTTT,CASSPRPGDTEAFF
TRBD1,TRBV7-9,TRBJ2-5,TGTGCCAGCAGCCCCGGGACAGCCAAAGAGACCCAGTACTTC,CASSPGTAKETQYF
-,TRBV4-2,TRBJ1-4,TGTGCCAGCAGCCGGACATCCCAAAATGAAAAACTGTTTTTT,CASSRTSQNEKLFF
TRBD1,TRBV7-3,TRBJ2-1,TGTGCCAGCAGCTTGACAGGGGCCGATGAGCAGTTCTTC,CASSLTGADEQFF
TRBD1,TRBV15,TRBJ1-4,TGTGCCACCAGCAGAAAACGACAGGGCAATGAAAAACTGTTTTTT,CATSRKRQGNEKLFF
-,TRBV19,TRBJ2-1,TGTGCCAGCTCCCTTTTCAATGAGCAGTTCTTC,CASSLFNEQFF
TRBD2,TRBV28,TRBJ2-4,TGTGCCAGCAGAGGTTTTGGGGCGGGAGAAGGCAAAAACATTCAGTACTTC,CASRGFGAGEGKNIQYF
-,TRBV9,TRBJ1-1,TGTGCCAGCAGCGTAAGGAGACGCGCCCGGGTTGGGGAAGCTTTCTTT,CASSVRRRARVGEAFF
TRBD2,TRBV7-7,TRBJ2-5,TGTGCTAGCAGCTCTAGCGGGACCTGGTCCCAGTACTTC,CASSSSGTWSQYF
-,TRBV23-1,TRBJ2-1,TGCGCCAGCAGTCAAGGCCGGGGGGCGAGGAGTGAGCAGTTCTTC,CASSQGRGARSEQFF
TRBD1,TRBV28,TRBJ1-2,TGTGCCAGCAGTCCCGGGGGCCCGACAGGGTCCGGCTACACCTTC,CASSPGGPTGSGYTF
-,TRBV16,TRBJ1-1,TGTGCCAGCAGCCAACCGGAGGACGTCACTGAAGCTTTCTTT,CASSQPEDVTEAFF
TRBD2,TRBV7-3,TRBJ2-3,TGTGCCAGCTTGCAGCGGGAGAGCGGCACAGATACGCAGTATTTT,CASLQRESGTDTQYF
-,TRBV18,TRBJ1-3,TGTGCCAGCTCACCACCATCTTTATCCGGAAACACCATATATTTT,CASSPPSLSGNTIYF
TRBD1,TRBV5-5,TRBJ1-5,TGTGCCAGCAGCCCGGAGGTCCGGGACAGCTTCAATCAGCCCCAGCATTTT,CASSPEVRDSFNQPQHF
-,TRBV9,TRBJ2-7,TGTGCCAGCAGCGTAGGGGACACTGCCTACGAGCAGTACTTC,CASSVGDTAYEQYF
-,TRBV7-6,TRBJ2-1,TGTGCCAGCAGCTTAGTCGGGGGAAGAAATGAGCAGTTCTTC,CASSLVGGRNEQFF
TRBD1,TRBV19,TRBJ1-1,TGTGCCAGTAGTAACTCGCAGGGGGCGACTGAAGCTTTCTTT,CASSNSQGATEAFF
-,TRBV19,TRBJ2-2,TGTGCCAGTAGTATTCTCAGGGGCACCGGGGAGCTGTTTTTT,CASSILRGTGELFF
TRBD2,TRBV10-3,TRBJ2-1,TGTGCCATCAGTGTACTAGCGGGATCTTACAATGAGCAGTTCTTC,CAISVLAGSYNEQFF
-,TRBV4-3,TRBJ2-7,TGCGCCAGCAGCCCTAACGCGGTGGACTACGAGCAGTACTTC,CASSPNAVDYEQYF
TRBD2,TRBV4-1,TRBJ2-1,TGCGCCAGCAGCCAACTAGCGGGGCTCTACAATGAGCAGTTCTTC,CASSQLAGLYNEQFF